This note documents a single T cell receptor beta chain sequence. Its binding antigen is unknown. The sample holds no much larger clone one base away, and base qualities are not on file. V lost 1 base and J lost 15 bases, and the count of bases not matched to a germline gene is 12. From its cysteine to its phenylalanine, the CDR3 spans 14 amino acids. Of the read, only the CDR3 DNA is kept; its 42 bases are in frame from base 1. Via the germline V gene, CDR1 is MNHEY and CDR2 SVGEGT. TCRbeta CDR3 regions were amplified from genomic DNA using the immunoSEQ Assay, a bias-controlled multiplex PCR. From the authors' description of their analysis: The number of nucleated cells in each sample was estimated by amplification of reference gene primers within the assay. To quantify the absolute abundance of each unique TCRbeta CDR3 rearrangement, sequence reads were collapsed and filtered. For each sample, productive Simpson clonality was calculated by taking the square root of Simpson's diversity index across productive rearrangements. TCRdb took this table from immuneACCESS and kept in-frame rearrangements with V and J called. Such tables lack part of the clones; where checked against another copy, unresolved V genes explain under half of the gap, and the rest is unexplained. Clone size and the V and J calls come from that table; the DNA yielded D and trimming. The sample yields 150,000 or so clones; nearly 80% were counted once. The ten top clones hold roughly 1.5% of the sample.

This sample was included in a study of blood T cell repertoires in COVID-19 (dated by TCRdb to the early 2020s). For context, the study as a whole: Samples from collaborators originated in the United States, Italy and Spain and spanned both the acute and convalescent phases of COVID-19. The material from the prospective study consisted of cDNA or gDNA derived from T cells, B-cell-depleted T cells, or PBMCs. Subjects who had been exposed to COVID-19, were actively infected with it, or had recovered from it provided the deeply sampled blood TCRbeta repertoires that made up the dataset. The repertoires were released in a freely available public database intended as a resource for research on the immune response to SARS-CoV-2. The samples were drawn from the first 160 participants of the ongoing ImmuneRACE study and from 1,254 subjects provided by 6 global collaborators. The sample metadata nearly always contained a de-identified subject ID, COVID-19 status, age in years and sex. Where available, HLA class I and class II types were taken from metadata supplied by the sample provider and were not determined by assay-based typing.

Results and caveats for the whole study, not just this receptor: How much clinical and demographic metadata was included differed by source and by participant, and the metadata was provided uncurated.

Whole blood was collected in K2EDTA tubes by collaborating institutions according to the institutions' own protocols. For TCRbeta analysis, collaborators shipped samples in one of three forms: frozen whole blood, isolated PBMCs, or DNA extracted from either of those sample types. In this chain, TRBV6-2 or TRBV6-3 is recombined with TRBJ2-4; 7 bases in between match TRBD1. The source material was peripheral blood. The receptor's source is a man at least 80 years old with acute or convalescent COVID-19. The CDR3 loop reads CASSYYARTGLGYF. The nucleotides are TGTGCCAGCAGTTACTACGCACGGACAGGCCTAGGGTACTTC.